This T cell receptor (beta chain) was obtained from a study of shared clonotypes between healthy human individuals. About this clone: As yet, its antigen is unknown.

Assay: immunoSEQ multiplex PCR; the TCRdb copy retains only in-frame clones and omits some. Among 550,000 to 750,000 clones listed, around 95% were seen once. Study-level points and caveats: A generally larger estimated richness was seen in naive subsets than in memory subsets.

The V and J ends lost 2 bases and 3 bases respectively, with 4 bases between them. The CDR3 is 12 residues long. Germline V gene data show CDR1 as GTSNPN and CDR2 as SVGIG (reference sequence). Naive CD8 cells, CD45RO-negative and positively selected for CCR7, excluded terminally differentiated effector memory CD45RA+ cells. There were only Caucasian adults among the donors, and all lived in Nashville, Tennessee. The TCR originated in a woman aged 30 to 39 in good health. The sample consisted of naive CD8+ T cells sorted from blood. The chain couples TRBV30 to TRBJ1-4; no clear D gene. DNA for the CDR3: TGTGCCTGGAGTCAGGCTAATGAAAAACTGTTTTTT. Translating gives CAWSQANEKLFF.